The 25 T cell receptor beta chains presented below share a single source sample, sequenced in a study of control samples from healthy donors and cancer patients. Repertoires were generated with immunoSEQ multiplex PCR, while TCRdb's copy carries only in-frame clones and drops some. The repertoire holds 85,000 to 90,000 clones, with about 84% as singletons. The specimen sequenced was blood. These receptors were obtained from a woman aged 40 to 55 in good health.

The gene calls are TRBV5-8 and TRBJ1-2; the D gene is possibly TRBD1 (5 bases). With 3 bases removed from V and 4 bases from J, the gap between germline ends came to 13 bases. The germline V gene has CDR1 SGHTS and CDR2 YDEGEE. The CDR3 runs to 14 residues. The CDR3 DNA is TGTGCCAGCAGCTCCGACAGCACGGCCTATGGCTACACCTTC. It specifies CASSSDSTAYGYTF.

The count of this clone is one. The CDR3 here is CAGGRQVTSSGANVLTF. CDR3 nucleotides: TGTGCCGGGGGAAGACAGGTTACAAGCTCTGGGGCCAACGTCCTGACTTTC. The rearrangement links TRBV5-4 to TRBJ2-6; D perhaps matches TRBD1 (6 bases). The CDR3 totals 17 residues. Germline lookup yields CDR1 SGHNT and CDR2 YYREEE (reference sequence). The ends were cut back, 10 bases at V and 0 bases at J, with 20 bases in the middle.

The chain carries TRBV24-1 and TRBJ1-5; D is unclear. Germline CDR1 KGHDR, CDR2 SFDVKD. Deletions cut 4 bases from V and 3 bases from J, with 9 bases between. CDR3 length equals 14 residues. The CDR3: CATSDRESNQPQHF. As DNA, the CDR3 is TGTGCCACCAGTGACCGAGAGTCCAATCAGCCCCAGCATTTT.

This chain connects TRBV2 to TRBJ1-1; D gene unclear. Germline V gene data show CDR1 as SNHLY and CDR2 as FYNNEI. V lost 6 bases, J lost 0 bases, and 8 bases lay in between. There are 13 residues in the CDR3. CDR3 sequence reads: CASRMTLNTEAFF. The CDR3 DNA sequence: TGTGCCAGCAGGATGACACTGAACACTGAAGCTTTCTTT.

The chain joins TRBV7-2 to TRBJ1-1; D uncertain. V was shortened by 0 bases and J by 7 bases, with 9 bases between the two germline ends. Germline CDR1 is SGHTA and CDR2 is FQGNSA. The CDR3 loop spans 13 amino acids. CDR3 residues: CASSLATRGEAFF. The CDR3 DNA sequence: TGTGCCAGCAGCTTAGCCACCCGCGGTGAAGCTTTCTTT.

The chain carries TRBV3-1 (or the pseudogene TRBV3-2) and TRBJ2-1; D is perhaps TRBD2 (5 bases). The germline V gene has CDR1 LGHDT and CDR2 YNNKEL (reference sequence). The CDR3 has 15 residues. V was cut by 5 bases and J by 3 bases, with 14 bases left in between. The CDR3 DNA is TGTGCCAGCAGCGCCCGCCAACGGGGCTACAATGAGCAGTTCTTC. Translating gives CASSARQRGYNEQFF.

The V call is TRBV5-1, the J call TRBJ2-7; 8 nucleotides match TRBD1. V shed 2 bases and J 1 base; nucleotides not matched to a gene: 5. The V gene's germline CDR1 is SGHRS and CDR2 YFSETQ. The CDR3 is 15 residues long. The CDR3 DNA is TGCGCCAGCAGCTTCCGGGACAGGACATCCTACGAGCAGTACTTC. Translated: CASSFRDRTSYEQYF. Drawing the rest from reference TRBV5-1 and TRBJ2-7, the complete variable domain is KAGVTQTPRYLIKTRGQQVTLSCSPISGHRSVSWYQQTPGQGLQFLFEYFSETQRNKGNFPGRFSGRQFSNSRSEMNVSTLELGDSALYLCASSFRDRTSYEQYFGPGTRLTVT.

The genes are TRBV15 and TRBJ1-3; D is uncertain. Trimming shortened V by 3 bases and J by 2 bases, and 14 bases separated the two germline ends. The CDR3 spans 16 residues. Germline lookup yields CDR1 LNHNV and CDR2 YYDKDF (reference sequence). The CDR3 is CATSSPATQTGNTIYF. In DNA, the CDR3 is TGTGCCACCAGCAGCCCTGCTACACAAACTGGAAACACCATATATTTT. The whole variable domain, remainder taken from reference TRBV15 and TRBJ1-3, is DAMVIQNPRYQVTQFGKPVTLSCSQTLNHNVMYWYQQKSSQAPKLLFHYYDKDFNNEADTPDNFQSRRPNTSFCFLDIRSPGLGDTAMYLCATSSPATQTGNTIYFGEGSWLTVV.

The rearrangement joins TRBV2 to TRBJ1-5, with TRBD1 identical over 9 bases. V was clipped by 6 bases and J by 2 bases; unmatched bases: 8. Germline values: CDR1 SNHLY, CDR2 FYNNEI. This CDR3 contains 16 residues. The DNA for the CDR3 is TGTGCCAGCAGCACTACAGGGGGCGCCGGCAATCAGCCCCAGCATTTT. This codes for CASSTTGGAGNQPQHF.

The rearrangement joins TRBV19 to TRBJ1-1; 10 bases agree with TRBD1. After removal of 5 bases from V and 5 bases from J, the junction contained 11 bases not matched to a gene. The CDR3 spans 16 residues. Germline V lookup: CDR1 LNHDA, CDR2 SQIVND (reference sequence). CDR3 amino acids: CASSPTDRGLWTEAFF. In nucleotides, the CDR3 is TGTGCCAGTAGTCCCACCGACAGGGGGCTTTGGACTGAAGCTTTCTTT.

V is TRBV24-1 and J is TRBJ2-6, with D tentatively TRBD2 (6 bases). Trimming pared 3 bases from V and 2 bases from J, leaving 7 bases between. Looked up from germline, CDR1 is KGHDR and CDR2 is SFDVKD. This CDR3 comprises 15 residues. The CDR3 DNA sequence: TGTGCCACCAGTGATAGGAGGGCTGGGGCCAACGTCCTGACTTTC. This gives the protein CATSDRRAGANVLTF.

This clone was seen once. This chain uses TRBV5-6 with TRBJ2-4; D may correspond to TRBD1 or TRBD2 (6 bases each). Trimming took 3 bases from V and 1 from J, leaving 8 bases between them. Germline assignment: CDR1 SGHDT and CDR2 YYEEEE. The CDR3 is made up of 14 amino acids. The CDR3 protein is CASSWRGAKNIQYF. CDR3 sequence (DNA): TGTGCCAGCAGCTGGAGGGGGGCCAAAAACATTCAGTACTTC.

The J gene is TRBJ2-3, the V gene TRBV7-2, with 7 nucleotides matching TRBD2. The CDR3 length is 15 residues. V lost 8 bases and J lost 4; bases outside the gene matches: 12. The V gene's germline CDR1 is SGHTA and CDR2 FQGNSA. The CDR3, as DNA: TGTGCCAGCTTTTTTACCAGCGGGGTCCCAGATACGCAGTATTTT. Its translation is CASFFTSGVPDTQYF.

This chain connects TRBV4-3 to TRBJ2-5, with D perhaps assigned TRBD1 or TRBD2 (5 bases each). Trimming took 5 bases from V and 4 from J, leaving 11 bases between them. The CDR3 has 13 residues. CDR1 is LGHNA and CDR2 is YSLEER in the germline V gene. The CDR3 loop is CASSYTRGETQYF. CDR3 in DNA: TGCGCCAGCAGCTACACTAGGGGAGAGACCCAGTACTTC.

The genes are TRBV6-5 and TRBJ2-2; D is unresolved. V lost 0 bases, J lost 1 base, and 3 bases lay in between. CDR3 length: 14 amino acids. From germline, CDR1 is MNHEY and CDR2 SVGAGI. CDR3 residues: CASSYSVNTGELFF. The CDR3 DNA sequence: TGTGCCAGCAGTTACTCGGTGAACACCGGGGAGCTGTTTTTT.

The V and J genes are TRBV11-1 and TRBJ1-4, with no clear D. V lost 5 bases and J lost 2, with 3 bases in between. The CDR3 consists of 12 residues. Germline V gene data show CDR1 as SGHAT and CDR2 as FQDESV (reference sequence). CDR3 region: CASSRTNEKLFF. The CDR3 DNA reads TGTGCCAGCAGCCGGACTAATGAAAAACTGTTTTTT.

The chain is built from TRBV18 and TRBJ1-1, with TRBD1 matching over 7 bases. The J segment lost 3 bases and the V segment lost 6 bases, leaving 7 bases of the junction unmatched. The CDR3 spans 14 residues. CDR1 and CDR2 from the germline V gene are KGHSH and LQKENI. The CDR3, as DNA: TGTGCCAGCTCTAGGACCGACAGGGACACTGAAGCTTTCTTT. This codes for CASSRTDRDTEAFF. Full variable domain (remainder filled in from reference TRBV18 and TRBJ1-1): NAGVMQNPRHLVRRRGQEARLRCSPMKGHSHVYWYRQLPEEGLKFMVYLQKENIIDESGMPKERFSAEFPKEGPSILRIQQVVRGDSAAYFCASSRTDRDTEAFFGQGTRLTVV.

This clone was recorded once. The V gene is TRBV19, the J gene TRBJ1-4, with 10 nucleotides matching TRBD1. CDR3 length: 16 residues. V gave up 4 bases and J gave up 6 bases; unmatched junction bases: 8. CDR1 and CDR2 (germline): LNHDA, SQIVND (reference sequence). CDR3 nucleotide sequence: TGTGCCAGTAGTACCCGGACAGGGGGGAGTTATGAAAAACTGTTTTTT. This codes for CASSTRTGGSYEKLFF.

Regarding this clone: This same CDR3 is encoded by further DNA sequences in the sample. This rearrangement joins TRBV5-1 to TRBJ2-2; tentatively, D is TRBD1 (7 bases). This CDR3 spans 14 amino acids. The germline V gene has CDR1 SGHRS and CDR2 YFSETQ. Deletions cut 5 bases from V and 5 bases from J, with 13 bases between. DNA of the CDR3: TGCGCCAGCAGTCGGGACAGCGGGACCGGGGAGCTGTTTTTT. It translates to CASSRDSGTGELFF.

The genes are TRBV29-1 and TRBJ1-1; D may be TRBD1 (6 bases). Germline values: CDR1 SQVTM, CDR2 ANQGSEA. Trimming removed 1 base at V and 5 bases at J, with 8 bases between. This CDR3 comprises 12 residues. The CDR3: CSVEGGGTEAFF. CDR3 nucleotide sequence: TGCAGCGTTGAAGGAGGGGGAACTGAAGCTTTCTTT.

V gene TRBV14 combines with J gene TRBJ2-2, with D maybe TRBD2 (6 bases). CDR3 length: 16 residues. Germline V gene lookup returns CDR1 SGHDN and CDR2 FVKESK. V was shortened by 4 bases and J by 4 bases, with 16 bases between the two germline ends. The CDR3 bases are TGTGCCAGCAGCCGATCGGGGGTTCTCAGCACCGGGGAGCTGTTTTTT. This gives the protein CASSRSGVLSTGELFF.

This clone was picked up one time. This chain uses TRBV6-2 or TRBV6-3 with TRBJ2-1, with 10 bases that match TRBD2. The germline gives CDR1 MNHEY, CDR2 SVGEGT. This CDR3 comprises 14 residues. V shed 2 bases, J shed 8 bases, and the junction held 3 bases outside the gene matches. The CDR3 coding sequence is TGTGCCAGCAGTTACCTCGGGACTAGCGATGAGCAGTTCTTC. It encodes CASSYLGTSDEQFF.

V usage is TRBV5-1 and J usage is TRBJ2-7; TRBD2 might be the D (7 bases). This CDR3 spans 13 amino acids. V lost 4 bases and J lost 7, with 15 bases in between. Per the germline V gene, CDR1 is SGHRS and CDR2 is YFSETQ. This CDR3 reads CASSLGGAWEQYF. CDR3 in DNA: TGCGCCAGCAGCCTGGGGGGGGCCTGGGAGCAGTACTTC. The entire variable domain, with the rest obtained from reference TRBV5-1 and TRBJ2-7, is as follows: KAGVTQTPRYLIKTRGQQVTLSCSPISGHRSVSWYQQTPGQGLQFLFEYFSETQRNKGNFPGRFSGRQFSNSRSEMNVSTLELGDSALYLCASSLGGAWEQYFGPGTRLTVT.

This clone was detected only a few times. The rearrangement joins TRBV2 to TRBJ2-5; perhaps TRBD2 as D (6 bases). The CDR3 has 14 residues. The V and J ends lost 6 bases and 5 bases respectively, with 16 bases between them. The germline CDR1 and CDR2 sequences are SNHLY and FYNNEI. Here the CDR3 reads CASRANLGGETQYF. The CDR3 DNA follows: TGTGCCAGCAGAGCGAACCTGGGAGGTGAGACCCAGTACTTC.

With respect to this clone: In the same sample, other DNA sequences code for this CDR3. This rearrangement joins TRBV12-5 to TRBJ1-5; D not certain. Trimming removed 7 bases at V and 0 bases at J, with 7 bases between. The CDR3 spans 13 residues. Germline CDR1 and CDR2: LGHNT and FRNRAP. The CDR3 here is CASVLYSNQPQHF. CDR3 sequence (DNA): TGTGCTAGTGTCCTGTATAGCAATCAGCCCCAGCATTTT.